The 31 T cell receptor beta chains below come from one sample, sequenced in a study of blood T cell repertoires in COVID-19. Libraries were prepared by immunoSEQ multiplex PCR; TCRdb keeps only in-frame clonotypes and omits some of them. The sample includes under 200,000 clones, over 80% seen only once; the top ten take 10% to 15%. Sequenced material: PBMCs or T cells enriched from blood (not recorded which). The receptors originated from an older woman who had recovered from COVID-19.

The rearrangement uses TRBV6-1 and TRBJ2-3, with TRBD1 identical over 12 bases. V lost 3 bases, J lost 1 base, and 5 bases stayed unmatched. Germline loops: CDR1 MNHNS, CDR2 SASEGT. The CDR3 covers 17 residues. In DNA form, the CDR3 reads TGTGCCAGCAGTGAGGGACAGGGGGCCTACGGCACAGATACGCAGTATTTT. Translated: CASSEGQGAYGTDTQYF.

This chain links TRBV6-5 with TRBJ2-3, with 11 bases lining up with TRBD2. The ends lost 0 bases at V and 6 bases at J; junction bases unmatched: 5. The CDR3 has 16 amino acids. The germline gives CDR1 MNHEY, CDR2 SVGAGI. CDR3 residues: CASSYSGTSGADTQYF. The CDR3 bases are TGTGCCAGCAGTTACTCCGGGACTAGCGGCGCCGATACGCAGTATTTT.

The CDR3 region is CASSLISLGTTNTEAFF. Written as DNA, the CDR3 is TGTGCCAGCAGCTTAATCTCCCTCGGGACAACGAACACTGAAGCTTTCTTT. The chain has TRBV7-3 and TRBJ1-1; D possibly corresponds to TRBD1 (6 bases). The V and J ends lost 1 base and 1 base respectively, with 16 bases between them. CDR1 SGHTA and CDR2 FQGTGA come from the germline V gene. The CDR3 runs to 17 residues. Together with reference TRBV7-3 and TRBJ1-1, the CDR3 gives the full variable domain: GAGVSQTPSNKVTEKGKYVELRCDPISGHTALYWYRQSLGQGPEFLIYFQGTGAADDSGLPNDRFFAVRPEGSVSTLKIQRTERGDSAVYLCASSLISLGTTNTEAFFGQGTRLTVV.

The V and J genes are TRBV6-5 and TRBJ1-2; TRBD1 matches 7 bases. The CDR3 has 13 amino acids. Germline V gene data show CDR1 as MNHEY and CDR2 as SVGAGI. V lost 6 bases to trimming and J lost 7 bases; unmatched junction nucleotides: 8. The CDR3 coding sequence is TGTGCCAGCAGATCAGGGGGAGTGGCTGGCTACACCTTC. Its translation is CASRSGGVAGYTF.

This rearrangement joins TRBV11-2 to TRBJ2-7; a weak D match, TRBD1 (5 bases). The CDR3 runs to 14 residues. From germline, CDR1 is SGHAT and CDR2 FQNNGV. Between the trimmed V and J ends, which lost 5 bases and 3 bases, there was a span of 14 bases. The CDR3 DNA sequence: TGTGCCAGCAGCCGGCTCAGGGCCGACTACGAGCAGTACTTC. Its protein product is CASSRLRADYEQYF.

Only a few counts were recorded for this clone. J is TRBJ1-1 and V is TRBV5-1; 9 bases are shared with TRBD1. Germline CDR1 reads SGHRS; CDR2 reads YFSETQ. This CDR3 region has 14 residues. V was pared by 4 bases and J by 6 bases, with 7 bases of the junction left unmatched. CDR3 loop: CASSRTGTGPEAFF. CDR3 bases: TGCGCCAGCAGCCGGACTGGGACAGGGCCTGAAGCTTTCTTT.

DNA for the CDR3: TGTGCCAGCAGTTTAGATGCGTCACACAATGAGCAGTTCTTC. This translates into CASSLDASHNEQFF. The rearrangement uses TRBV28 and TRBJ2-1; D not certain. The germline V and J ends were trimmed by 2 bases and 5 bases, with 10 bases remaining between them. CDR1 MDHEN and CDR2 SYDVKM come from the germline V gene. The CDR3 sequence is 14 residues long.

The sample holds a few counts of this clone. The V and J genes are TRBV9 and TRBJ2-2, with TRBD2 matching 10 bases. V was clipped by 0 bases and J by 2 bases; unmatched bases: 4. Germline V CDR1 and CDR2: SGDLS, YYNGEE. This CDR3 contains 17 residues. The CDR3 sequence is CASSVAGLAVNTGELFF. In nucleotides, the CDR3 is TGTGCCAGCAGCGTAGCTGGACTAGCGGTCAACACCGGGGAGCTGTTTTTT.

The J gene is TRBJ1-1, the V gene TRBV6-5, with 7 bases that match TRBD1. In germline, CDR1 is MNHEY, CDR2 SVGAGI. There are 13 residues in the CDR3. With V trimmed by 7 bases and J by 6 bases, 8 bases remained unmatched. In nucleotides, the CDR3 is TGTGCCAGCATGGGACAGATGTCCCCTGAAGCTTTCTTT. Translating it yields CASMGQMSPEAFF.

The rearrangement links TRBV10-3 to TRBJ1-6; 8 nucleotides match TRBD1. In germline, CDR1 is ENHRY, CDR2 SYGVKD. The CDR3 has 17 residues. Unmatched junction bases numbered 13, after V lost 4 bases and J lost 8 bases. CDR3 nucleotide sequence: TGTGCCATCAGTGGATCAATCGAGGACAGGGCGTATTCACCCCTCCACTTT. It is translated as CAISGSIEDRAYSPLHF.

The chain uses TRBV27 and TRBJ1-6, with a weak D call TRBD1 (6 bases). V gave up 6 bases and J gave up 9 bases, with 9 bases separating them. Germline CDR1 is MNHEY and CDR2 is SMNVEV (reference sequence). The CDR3 runs 12 residues. In DNA form, the CDR3 reads TGTGCCAGCAGCATCAGGGGTTCACCCCTCCACTTT. It is translated as CASSIRGSPLHF.

CDR3 sequence reads: CASSADKHYYGYTF. CDR3 nucleotides: TGTGCCAGCAGCGCCGACAAACATTACTATGGCTACACCTTC. The genes are TRBV9 and TRBJ1-2; D gene unclear. Germline V CDR1 and CDR2: SGDLS, YYNGEE. The V end was cut by 3 bases, the J end by 3 bases, with 12 bases between. CDR3 length: 14 amino acids.

The chain carries TRBV3-1 (or the pseudogene TRBV3-2) and TRBJ2-5; 8 positions match TRBD1. The CDR3 extends over 17 amino acids. Germline V gene sequence: CDR1 LGHDT, CDR2 YNNKEL (reference sequence). The J segment lost 4 bases and the V segment lost 1 base, leaving 11 bases of the junction unmatched. CDR3 amino acids: CASSQGRGGQGGETQYF. In nucleotides, the CDR3 is TGTGCCAGCAGCCAAGGGAGGGGAGGACAGGGTGGAGAGACCCAGTACTTC.

This chain uses TRBV7-8 with TRBJ1-1, with 7 bases identical to TRBD1. The CDR3 totals 14 residues. V trimming: 3 bases; J trimming: 1 base; junction bases outside the gene matches: 2. Germline values: CDR1 SGHVS, CDR2 FQNEAQ. CDR3 bases: TGTGCCAGCAGCTTGGACAGGCCGAACACTGAAGCTTTCTTT. It yields the protein CASSLDRPNTEAFF.

The rearrangement links TRBV4-1 to TRBJ1-5; 7 nucleotides match TRBD1. Germline CDR1 and CDR2: MGHRA and YSYEKL. V dropped 4 bases and J dropped 14; count of bases not matched to a gene: 14. The CDR3 has 14 amino acids. The CDR3 protein is CASSRIGSRDRKHF. In nucleotides, the CDR3 is TGCGCCAGCAGCCGGATAGGATCCCGGGACAGAAAGCATTTT.

The chain carries TRBV5-1 and TRBJ1-2; D may be TRBD1 (5 bases). V lost 0 bases and J lost 4, with 10 bases in between. From germline, CDR1 is SGHRS and CDR2 YFSETQ. The CDR3 covers 14 residues. In DNA form, the CDR3 reads TGCGCCAGCAGCTTGGGACAGATGACCTATGGCTACACCTTC. The encoded protein is CASSLGQMTYGYTF.

The chain couples TRBV6-1 to TRBJ1-2, with D possibly being TRBD1 (5 bases). Germline lookup yields CDR1 MNHNS and CDR2 SASEGT. This CDR3 is 17 amino acids long. V lost 0 bases, J lost 4 bases, and 18 bases lay in between. CDR3 region: CASSEAHTGRGFYGYTF. In DNA, the CDR3 is TGTGCCAGCAGTGAAGCGCATACGGGACGGGGGTTCTATGGCTACACCTTC.

This chain connects TRBV29-1 to TRBJ2-7; 7 nucleotides align to TRBD2. From germline, CDR1 is SQVTM and CDR2 ANQGSEA. V lost 6 bases to trimming and J lost 0 bases; unmatched junction nucleotides: 5. The CDR3 runs to 13 residues. The CDR3 loop is CSVQAGISYEQYF. The DNA for the CDR3 is TGCAGCGTACAAGCGGGGATCTCCTACGAGCAGTACTTC.

The chain uses TRBV14 and TRBJ2-5; TRBD1 matches 8 bases. The germline CDR1 and CDR2 sequences are SGHDN and FVKESK. The CDR3 is 14 residues long. After removal of 5 bases from V and 4 bases from J, the junction contained 6 bases not matched to a gene. The CDR3 nucleotides read TGTGCCAGCAGCGCCCTGACAGGGGTAGAGACCCAGTACTTC. Translating it yields CASSALTGVETQYF. The full variable domain, completed using reference TRBV14 and TRBJ2-5, is EAGVTQFPSHSVIEKGQTVTLRCDPISGHDNLYWYRRVMGKEIKFLLHFVKESKQDESGMPNNRFLAERTGGTYSTLKVQPAELEDSGVYFCASSALTGVETQYFGPGTRLLVL.

The chain uses TRBV28 and TRBJ1-1, with D unclear. The CDR3 spans 10 residues. Germline V gives CDR1 MDHEN, CDR2 SYDVKM. V lost 7 bases and J 5 bases, leaving 5 bases between the germline ends. The chain's CDR3 is CASKRTEAFF. For the CDR3, the DNA is TGTGCCAGCAAGCGGACTGAAGCTTTCTTT.

This clone was observed a single time. The chain uses TRBV5-1 and TRBJ2-7; 7 bases are a match to TRBD1. CDR1 is SGHRS, CDR2 YFSETQ, per germline. The CDR3 loop spans 14 amino acids. J gave up 5 bases and V 5 bases, and 10 bases lay outside the gene matches. CDR3 nucleotide sequence: TGCGCCAGCAGGGATGACAGGGAATTAAACGAGCAGTACTTC. The encoded protein is CASRDDRELNEQYF.

The chain has TRBV6-1 and TRBJ2-1; a possible D gene is TRBD1 (8 bases). This CDR3 is 16 amino acids long. Germline loops: CDR1 MNHNS, CDR2 SASEGT. The germline V and J ends were trimmed by 2 bases and 12 bases, with 23 bases remaining between them. The CDR3 sequence is CASSEFTSARDRGQFF. The CDR3 DNA sequence: TGTGCCAGCAGTGAATTCACTAGCGCTCGAGACAGGGGGCAGTTCTTC.

This chain uses TRBV7-8 with TRBJ1-5; TRBD1 agrees at 7 bases. Germline V CDR1 and CDR2: SGHVS, FQNEAQ. V dropped 2 bases and J dropped 6; count of bases not matched to a gene: 4. The CDR3 is made up of 14 amino acids. The CDR3 DNA sequence: TGTGCCAGCAGCTTAAACAGGGGCGGTCAGCCCCAGCATTTT. This translates into CASSLNRGGQPQHF.

The chain employs TRBV7-9 and TRBJ2-7; possible D gene TRBD2, 5 bases. Germline V gene lookup returns CDR1 SEHNR and CDR2 FQNEAQ (reference sequence). V was cut by 5 bases and J by 3 bases, with 14 bases left in between. This CDR3 region has 14 residues. The CDR3 DNA is TGTGCCAGCAGCCAACCGGGATCACGCTACGAGCAGTACTTC. Its protein is CASSQPGSRYEQYF.

The rearrangement uses TRBV2 and TRBJ1-2; D remains ambiguous. Trimming cost V 3 bases and J 8 bases, with 7 bases left between them. Germline values: CDR1 SNHLY, CDR2 FYNNEI. This CDR3 has 11 residues. DNA of the CDR3: TGTGCCAGCAGTGATAGTTACGGCTACACCTTC. This codes for CASSDSYGYTF.

J is TRBJ2-7 and V is TRBV6-5; TRBD1 aligns across 7 bases. The CDR3 loop spans 13 amino acids. Germline V gene sequence: CDR1 MNHEY, CDR2 SVGAGI. V was clipped by 3 bases and J by 6 bases; unmatched bases: 5. The CDR3 sequence is CASSYVTGAEQYF. The DNA for the CDR3 is TGTGCCAGCAGTTATGTTACAGGGGCCGAGCAGTACTTC.

The chain joins TRBV5-6 to TRBJ2-2; D is perhaps TRBD2 (6 bases). V was pared by 7 bases and J by 3 bases, with 16 bases between. The CDR3 has 15 residues. CDR1 is SGHDT and CDR2 is YYEEEE in the germline V gene. Written as DNA, the CDR3 is TGTGCCAGCGGCTGGGGGACTCTCTACACCGGGGAGCTGTTTTTT. Protein sequence: CASGWGTLYTGELFF.

The chain recombines TRBV10-1 with TRBJ1-5, with D unclear. In germline, CDR1 is WNHNN, CDR2 SYGVQD (reference sequence). The CDR3 extends over 13 amino acids. Trimming pared 7 bases from V and 10 bases from J, leaving 17 bases between. In DNA, the CDR3 is TGCGCCAGCATGTCCTGGAGAATCCGTCCCCAGCATTTT. This codes for CASMSWRIRPQHF.

J is TRBJ1-1 and V is TRBV15, with a possible D match to TRBD1 (5 bases). Germline V lookup: CDR1 LNHNV, CDR2 YYDKDF (reference sequence). Trimming took 2 bases from V and 1 from J, leaving 5 bases between them. This CDR3 is 13 amino acids long. Here the CDR3 reads CATSRQGNTEAFF. The CDR3 DNA follows: TGTGCCACCAGCAGACAGGGGAACACTGAAGCTTTCTTT.

V usage is TRBV28 and J usage is TRBJ1-2; the D gene is possibly TRBD1 (5 bases). CDR3 size: 15 residues. V gave up 5 bases and J gave up 8 bases, with 21 bases separating them. Looked up from germline, CDR1 is MDHEN and CDR2 is SYDVKM. CDR3 residues: CASSTPDIFLGGYTF. The CDR3 coding sequence is TGTGCCAGCAGTACACCGGACATATTCTTGGGAGGCTACACCTTC.

This clone was detected a few times. The CDR3 bases are TGTGCCAGCAGTATAGCGGGGGCATACAATGAGCAGTTCTTC. It translates to CASSIAGAYNEQFF. The V and J genes are TRBV27 and TRBJ2-1; 9 bases fit TRBD2. Germline CDR1 is MNHEY and CDR2 is SMNVEV (reference sequence). The J segment lost 4 bases and the V segment lost 5 bases, leaving 3 bases of the junction unmatched. The CDR3 length is 14 residues.